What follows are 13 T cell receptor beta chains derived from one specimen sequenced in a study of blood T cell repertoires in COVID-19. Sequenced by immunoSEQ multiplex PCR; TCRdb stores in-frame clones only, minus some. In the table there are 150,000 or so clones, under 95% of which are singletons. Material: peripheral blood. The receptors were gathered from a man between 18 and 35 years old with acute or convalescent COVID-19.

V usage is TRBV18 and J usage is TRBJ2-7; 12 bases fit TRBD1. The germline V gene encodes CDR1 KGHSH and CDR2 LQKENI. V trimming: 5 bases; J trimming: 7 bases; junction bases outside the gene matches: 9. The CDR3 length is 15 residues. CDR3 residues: CASSSRRDRGHEQYF. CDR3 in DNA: TGTGCCAGCTCATCGAGACGGGACAGGGGGCATGAGCAGTACTTC.

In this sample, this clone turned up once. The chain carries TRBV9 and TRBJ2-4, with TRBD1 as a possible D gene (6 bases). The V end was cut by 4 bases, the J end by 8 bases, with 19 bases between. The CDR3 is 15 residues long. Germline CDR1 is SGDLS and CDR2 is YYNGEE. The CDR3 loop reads CASSTQPTGLDIQYF. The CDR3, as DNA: TGTGCCAGCAGCACCCAACCCACAGGGCTCGACATTCAGTACTTC. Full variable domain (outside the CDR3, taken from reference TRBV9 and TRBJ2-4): DSGVTQTPKHLITATGQRVTLRCSPRSGDLSVYWYQQSLDQGLQFLIQYYNGEERAKGNILERFSAQQFPDLHSELNLSSLELGDSALYFCASSTQPTGLDIQYFGAGTRLSVL.

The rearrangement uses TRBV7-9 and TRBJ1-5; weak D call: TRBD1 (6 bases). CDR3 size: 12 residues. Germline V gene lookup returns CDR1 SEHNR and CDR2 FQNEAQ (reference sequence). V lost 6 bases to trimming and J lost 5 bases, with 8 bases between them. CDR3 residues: CASSSGDQPQHF. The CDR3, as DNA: TGTGCCAGCAGTTCAGGGGATCAGCCCCAGCATTTT.

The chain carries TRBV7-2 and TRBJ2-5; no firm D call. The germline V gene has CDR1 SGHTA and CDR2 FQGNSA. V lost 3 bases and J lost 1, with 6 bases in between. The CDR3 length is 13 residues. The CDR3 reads CASSFSSQETQYF. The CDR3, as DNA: TGTGCCAGCAGCTTTTCCAGCCAAGAGACCCAGTACTTC.

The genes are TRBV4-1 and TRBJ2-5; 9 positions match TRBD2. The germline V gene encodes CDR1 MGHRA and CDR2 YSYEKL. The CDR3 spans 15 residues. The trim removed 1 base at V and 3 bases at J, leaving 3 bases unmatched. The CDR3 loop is CASSQVSSGEETQYF. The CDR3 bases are TGCGCCAGCAGCCAAGTGTCTAGCGGGGAAGAGACCCAGTACTTC.

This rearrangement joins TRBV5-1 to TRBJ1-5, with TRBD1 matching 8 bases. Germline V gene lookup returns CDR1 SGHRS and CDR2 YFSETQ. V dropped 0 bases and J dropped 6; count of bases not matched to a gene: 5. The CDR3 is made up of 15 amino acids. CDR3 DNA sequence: TGCGCCAGCAGCTTGGTCTCAGGGGGCAGTCAGCCCCAGCATTTT. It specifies CASSLVSGGSQPQHF.

The DNA for the CDR3 is TGTGCCAGCTCACCTACCACGGGAGGCACTCAGCCCCAGCATTTT. It codes for CASSPTTGGTQPQHF. The V gene is TRBV18, the J gene TRBJ1-5; D ambiguous. Germline V gene lookup returns CDR1 KGHSH and CDR2 LQKENI. The CDR3 contains 15 residues. V lost 3 bases and J 6 bases, leaving 15 bases between the germline ends. Full variable domain (missing parts from reference TRBV18 and TRBJ1-5): NAGVMQNPRHLVRRRGQEARLRCSPMKGHSHVYWYRQLPEEGLKFMVYLQKENIIDESGMPKERFSAEFPKEGPSILRIQQVVRGDSAAYFCASSPTTGGTQPQHFGDGTRLSIL.

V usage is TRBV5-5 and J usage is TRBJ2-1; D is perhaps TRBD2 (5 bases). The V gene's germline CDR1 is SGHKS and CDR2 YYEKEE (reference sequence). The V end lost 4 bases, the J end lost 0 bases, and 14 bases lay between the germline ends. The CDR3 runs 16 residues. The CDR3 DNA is TGTGCCAGCAGCGCGGAGGACTTCGGCTCCTACAATGAGCAGTTCTTC. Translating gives CASSAEDFGSYNEQFF.

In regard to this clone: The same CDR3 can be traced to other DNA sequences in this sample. CDR3 loop: CASSLKPGGVSPGTNEKLFF. CDR3 DNA sequence: TGCGCCAGCAGCCTAAAACCGGGGGGGGTTAGCCCTGGGACTAATGAAAAACTGTTTTTT. This rearrangement joins TRBV4-1 to TRBJ1-4; D possibly corresponds to TRBD1 (5 bases). This CDR3 contains 20 residues. Deletions cut 4 bases from V and 2 bases from J, with 26 bases between. The germline V gene encodes CDR1 MGHRA and CDR2 YSYEKL.

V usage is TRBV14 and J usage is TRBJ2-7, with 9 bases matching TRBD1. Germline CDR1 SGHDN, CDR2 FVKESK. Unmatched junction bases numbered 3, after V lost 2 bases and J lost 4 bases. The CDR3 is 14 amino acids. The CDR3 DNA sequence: TGTGCCAGCAGCCAATCGACAGGGGGTTACGAGCAGTACTTC. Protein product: CASSQSTGGYEQYF. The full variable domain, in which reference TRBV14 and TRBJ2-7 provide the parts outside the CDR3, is EAGVTQFPSHSVIEKGQTVTLRCDPISGHDNLYWYRRVMGKEIKFLLHFVKESKQDESGMPNNRFLAERTGGTYSTLKVQPAELEDSGVYFCASSQSTGGYEQYFGPGTRLTVT.

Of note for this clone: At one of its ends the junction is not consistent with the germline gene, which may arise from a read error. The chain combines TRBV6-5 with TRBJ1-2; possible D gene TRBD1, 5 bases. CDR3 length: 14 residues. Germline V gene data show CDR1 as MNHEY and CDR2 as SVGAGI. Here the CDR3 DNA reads TGTGCCAGCAGTCTCACAACAGGAACTGCCGGCAGCATATTC. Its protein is CASSLTTGTAGSIF.

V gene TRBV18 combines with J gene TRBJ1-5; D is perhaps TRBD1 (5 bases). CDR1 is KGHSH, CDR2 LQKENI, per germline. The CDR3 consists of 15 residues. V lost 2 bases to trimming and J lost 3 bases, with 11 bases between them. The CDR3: CASSPAGLTNQPQHF. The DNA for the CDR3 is TGTGCCAGCTCACCAGCGGGACTCACCAATCAGCCCCAGCATTTT.

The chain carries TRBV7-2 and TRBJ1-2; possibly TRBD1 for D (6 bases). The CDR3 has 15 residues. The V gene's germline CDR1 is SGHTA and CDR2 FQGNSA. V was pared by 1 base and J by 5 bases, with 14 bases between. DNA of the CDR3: TGTGCCAGCAGCTTAGAGGGGGGGCCAGGTTATGGCTACACCTTC. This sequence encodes CASSLEGGPGYGYTF.